The present entry profiles one T cell receptor beta chain with its context. It lacks a known antigen. No quality values exist for individual bases; no much larger clone is one base distant. The data stem from a study of graft-versus-host responses after intestinal transplantation (dated by TCRdb to the early 2020s). As for the study more broadly: The transplants that recipients got were multivisceral, liver-intestinal, or isolated intestinal. Samples from a few later patients were sequenced in-house on an Illumina MiSeq with MiXCR processing rather than by the commercial service. A cohort of 24 intestinal transplant recipients, including one retransplant, was enrolled, and a few patients lacking pretransplant specimens were excluded. To identify alloreactive clones, pre-transplant mixed lymphocyte reaction products were sequenced and compared with unstimulated pre-transplant donor and recipient T cells. After intestinal transplantation, graft-versus-host and host-versus-graft alloreactive T cell clones were followed in the graft, circulation and bone marrow using bulk TCR-beta CDR3 sequencing. Anti-thymocyte globulin induction was given to all recipients, followed by maintenance tacrolimus and steroids for around three years. A peak of at least 4% donor T cells among recipient peripheral blood mononuclear cells was the definition used for donor T cell macrochimerism.

The library was obtained by the immunoSEQ multiplex PCR assay. For most patients, high-throughput TCR-beta CDR3 sequencing of genomic DNA was performed by Adaptive Biotechnologies. The authors' pipeline ran thus. Adaptive's ImmunoSEQ software supplied the TCR sequencing data for roughly 17 patients, while MiXCR and VDJtools were used to process a few other patients. CDR3 nucleotide sequences shared between donor and recipient were removed because the origin of such sequences could not be assigned. At least 2-fold expansion over unstimulated cells and a minimum CFSE-low frequency of 0.002% (template counts) or 0.001% (read counts) were required for clones to be classified as alloreactive. Mappable clones were those detected in sequenced pre-transplant spleen, lymph node, or MLR CFSE-low populations of the donor or recipient. Cumulative frequency of alloreactive clones was calculated as a percentage of all sequences weighted by copy number. In TCRdb, the immuneACCESS table is reduced to in-frame sequences with V and J assigned. These tables do not hold every clone; where another copy was compared, an unresolved V gene accounts for under half, and the others remain unexplained. The V and J calls and clone size were taken over from that table, and D and trimming were inferred from the DNA. In all, the sample holds 40,000 or so clones, and around nine tenths of those were seen once. The ten largest account for roughly 7.1% of the sample.

In the first month after transplant, blood samples were collected up to 4 times, and after that at least monthly when available. Points the paper makes about the study in general: Early after transplant, peak levels of circulating GvH clones were found to be associated with declines in HvG clones. GvH clones were detected in recipient bone marrow, and some appeared earlier in ileal mucosa or blood, consistent with an intestinal mucosal origin. The conclusions were limited by the relatively low number and heterogeneity of the intestinal transplant patients. High GvH to HvG T cell clonal ratios were observed in the allografts of patients with donor T cell macrochimerism.

There are 15 amino acids in the CDR3, from cysteine to phenylalanine inclusive. The retained sequence is limited to the CDR3, 45 bases, with the frame set at the first base. Reading the germline V gene gives CDR1 MNHEY and CDR2 SVGAGI. At the junction V is shortened by 0 bases and J by 7 bases, with 13 bases in between. The chain couples TRBV6-5 to TRBJ2-1; the D gene identity is not certain. Sequences were derived from PBMCs, sampled around 280 days after transplant. This clonotype was sampled from a human patient who received an intestinal transplant, so some T cells may come from the graft donor. The CDR3 protein sequence reads: CASSYSIRAVNEQFF. The DNA reads as follows: TGTGCCAGCAGTTACTCGATAAGGGCGGTAAATGAGCAGTTCTTC.